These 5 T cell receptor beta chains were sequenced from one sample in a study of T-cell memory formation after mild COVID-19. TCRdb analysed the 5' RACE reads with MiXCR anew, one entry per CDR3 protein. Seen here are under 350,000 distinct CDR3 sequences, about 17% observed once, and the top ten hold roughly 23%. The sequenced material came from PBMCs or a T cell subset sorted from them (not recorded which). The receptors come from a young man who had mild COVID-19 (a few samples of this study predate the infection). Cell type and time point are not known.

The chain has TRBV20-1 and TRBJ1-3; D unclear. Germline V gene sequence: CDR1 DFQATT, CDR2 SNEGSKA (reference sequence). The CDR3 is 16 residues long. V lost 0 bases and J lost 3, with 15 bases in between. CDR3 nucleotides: TGCAGTGCTAGAGAACGCGTACGGCCTCTTGGAAACACCATATATTTT. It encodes CSARERVRPLGNTIYF.

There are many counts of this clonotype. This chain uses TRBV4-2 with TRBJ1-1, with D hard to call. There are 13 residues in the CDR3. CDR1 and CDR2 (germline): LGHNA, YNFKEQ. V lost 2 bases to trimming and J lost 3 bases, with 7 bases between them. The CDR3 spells CASSQIGHTEAFF. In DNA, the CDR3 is TGTGCCAGCAGCCAAATCGGACACACTGAAGCTTTCTTT.

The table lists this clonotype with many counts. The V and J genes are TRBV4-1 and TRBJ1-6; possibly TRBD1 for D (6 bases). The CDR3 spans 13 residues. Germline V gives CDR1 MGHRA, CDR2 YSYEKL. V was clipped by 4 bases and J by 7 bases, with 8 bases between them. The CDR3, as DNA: TGCGCCAGCAGCCTAGGACAGAATTCACCCCTCCACTTT. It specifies CASSLGQNSPLHF.

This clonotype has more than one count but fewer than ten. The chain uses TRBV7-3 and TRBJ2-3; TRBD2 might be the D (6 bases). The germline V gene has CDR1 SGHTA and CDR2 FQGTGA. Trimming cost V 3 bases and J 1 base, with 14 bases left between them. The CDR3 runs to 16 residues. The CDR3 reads CASSFSAGGGTDTQYF. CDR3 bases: TGTGCCAGCAGCTTTTCGGCCGGGGGTGGCACAGATACGCAGTATTTT.

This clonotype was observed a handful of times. The CDR3 nucleotides read TGTGCCAGCAGTTTAACGGGCTACAGGTCGACCATATATTTT. Translated, it gives CASSLTGYRSTIYF. The V and J genes are TRBV27 and TRBJ1-3; tentatively, D is TRBD1 (5 bases). Germline values: CDR1 MNHEY, CDR2 SMNVEV (reference sequence). CDR3 length equals 14 residues. V gave up 2 bases and J gave up 10 bases, with 15 bases separating them.